This entry lists 22 T cell receptor beta chains sequenced from one sample in a study of spatial heterogeneity in lung cancer. The time point is: sample taken at primary tumor resection. From tumor, nontumor lung or frozen PBMC, whole RNA was taken unsorted for sequencing. TCRdb recomputed calls from the 5' RACE reads with MiXCR, one row per CDR3 protein. The data contain more than 2,500 distinct CDR3 sequences, around 32% of them singletons. Sequenced material: PBMCs, taken at surgery. The source of these receptors is a female donor with early-stage non-small cell lung cancer.

On this clonotype itself: As an off-target read in a library built for alpha chains, this beta chain has a frequency of little significance. The rearrangement uses TRBV7-2 and TRBJ2-1; 9 positions match TRBD2. The CDR3 runs to 20 residues. Trimming cost V 7 bases and J 0 bases; bases outside gene matches: 19. Per germline, CDR1 SGHTA and CDR2 FQGNSA. The CDR3 reads CASTSPPSGNPYSSYNEQFF. The CDR3 DNA follows: TGTGCCAGCACTTCTCCTCCTAGCGGGAATCCTTACAGCTCCTACAATGAGCAGTTCTTC.

Concerning this clonotype: With the library built for alpha chains, this beta chain is off target and its frequency is not meaningful. This sequence joins TRBV7-2 and TRBJ2-1; no definite D call. The germline CDR1 and CDR2 sequences are SGHTA and FQGNSA. CDR3 length equals 18 residues. Trimming shortened V by 0 bases and J by 7 bases, and 22 bases separated the two germline ends. CDR3 nucleotides: TGTGCCAGCAGCTTAGCTTCTATAATCATAAAGGGTGGGAATGAGCAGTTCTTC. This gives the protein CASSLASIIIKGGNEQFF.

In this sample, this clonotype is medium-sized. This beta chain is an off-target read within a library intended for alpha chains, so its frequency means little. J is TRBJ2-6 and V is TRBV14; D unresolved. This CDR3 is built from 16 residues. Germline V gene lookup returns CDR1 SGHDN and CDR2 FVKESK. Between the trimmed V and J ends, which lost 1 base and 2 bases, there was a span of 9 bases. Written as DNA, the CDR3 is TGTGCCAGCAGCCAAGGTGGAAGGACTGGGGCCAACGTCCTGACTTTC. It yields the protein CASSQGGRTGANVLTF.

Turning to this clonotype: The library was built for alpha chains, so this beta chain is an off-target read and its size means little. This chain links TRBV14 with TRBJ2-3; TRBD2 matches at 9 bases. Germline CDR1 is SGHDN and CDR2 is FVKESK. This CDR3 comprises 14 residues. Trimming removed 5 bases from V and 3 bases from J; junction bases left unmatched: 3. The CDR3 protein is CASSDSGRTDTQYF. CDR3 nucleotides: TGTGCCAGCAGCGATAGCGGGAGAACAGATACGCAGTATTTT.

With respect to this clonotype: This beta chain is an off-target read within a library intended for alpha chains, so its frequency means little. The genes are TRBV29-1 and TRBJ2-2; D not certain. The CDR3 is 13 amino acids. Germline loops: CDR1 SQVTM, CDR2 ANQGSEA. Trimming pared 0 bases from V and 7 bases from J, leaving 9 bases between. CDR3 coding DNA: TGCAGCGTTGAAGAGTTCGCATTCGGGGAGCTGTTTTTT. Its protein is CSVEEFAFGELFF.

This clonotype was detected only a few times. This beta chain turned up in a library designed for alpha chains; as an off-target read, its abundance says little. V usage is TRBV6-6 and J usage is TRBJ2-7; D is ambiguous. Germline CDR1 reads MNHNY; CDR2 reads SVGAGI (reference sequence). There are 16 residues in the CDR3. Deletions cut 11 bases from V and 3 bases from J, with 26 bases between. CDR3 in DNA: TGTGCCGTCCTTCTACGGAAGGGTACAGCGAGCTACGAGCAGTACTTC. The encoded protein is CAVLLRKGTASYEQYF.

To note about this clonotype: A library prepared for alpha chains yielded this beta chain as an off-target read; its size is of little meaning. This sequence joins TRBV5-1 and TRBJ2-7, with unresolved D. Deletions cut 2 bases from V and 0 bases from J, with 9 bases between. The germline V gene has CDR1 SGHRS and CDR2 YFSETQ. The CDR3 has 14 residues. CDR3 in DNA: TGCGCCAGCAGCTTAGTCGGATCCTCCTACGAGCAGTACTTC. Protein product: CASSLVGSSYEQYF.

By share, this clonotype ranks as large (0.1 to 1%). This beta chain is an unintended read in a library built for alpha chains; its size means little. J is TRBJ2-7 and V is TRBV29-1; D is uncertain. Germline CDR1 is SQVTM and CDR2 is ANQGSEA. With 7 bases removed from V and 6 bases from J, the gap between germline ends came to 16 bases. The CDR3 runs 12 residues. CDR3 amino acids: CSDSWTSCEQYV. CDR3 sequence (DNA): TGCAGCGACTCTTGGACCAGCTGCGAGCAGTACGTC.

In its sample, this clonotype ranks as medium-sized. Found in a library prepared for alpha chains, this beta chain is an off-target read, and its abundance has little meaning. V usage is TRBV20-1 and J usage is TRBJ2-3; TRBD2 might be the D (6 bases). The V end lost 6 bases, the J end lost 1 base, and 14 bases lay between the germline ends. The CDR3 runs 14 residues. CDR1 DFQATT and CDR2 SNEGSKA come from the germline V gene (reference sequence). For the CDR3, the DNA is TGCAGTGCCCTCGAGGGCGGGGGCACAGATACGCAGTATTTT. It codes for CSALEGGGTDTQYF.

As for this clonotype: The germline gene is not matched at one end of the junction; a read error may be the cause. This beta chain is a stray sequence in a library constructed for alpha chains; its clone size is not meaningful. The gene calls are TRBV18 and TRBJ2-4; D is uncertain. CDR1 is KGHSH and CDR2 is LQKENI in the germline V gene. The CDR3 totals 14 residues. The CDR3 loop reads CASSPNVAKIIQYF. CDR3 bases: TGTGCCAGCTCACCTAACGTAGCCAAAATCATTCAGTACTTC.

A remark on this clonotype: The library was prepared for alpha chains; this beta chain is a stray read, so its frequency means little. The gene calls are TRBV18 and TRBJ2-1; D gene ambiguous. The CDR3 extends over 15 amino acids. V dropped 3 bases and J dropped 5 bases, with 14 bases sitting between them. Per the germline V gene, CDR1 is KGHSH and CDR2 is LQKENI. The CDR3 spells CASSPRSNNHNEQFF. Written as DNA, the CDR3 is TGTGCCAGCTCACCTCGTAGTAACAACCACAATGAGCAGTTCTTC.

This clonotype showed up just a few times. Since it is a stray read in a library aimed at alpha chains, this beta chain has a size that is not meaningful. This rearrangement joins TRBV5-1 to TRBJ2-1, with D perhaps matching TRBD2 (5 bases). Germline V CDR1 and CDR2: SGHRS, YFSETQ. Between the trimmed V and J ends, which lost 2 bases and 5 bases, there was a span of 14 bases. The CDR3 runs 15 residues. This chain's CDR3 is CASSLLDLPNNEQFF. The DNA for the CDR3 is TGCGCCAGCAGCTTACTAGATTTGCCCAACAATGAGCAGTTCTTC.

Regarding this clonotype: This beta chain is an off-target read within a library intended for alpha chains, so its frequency means little. V gene TRBV9 combines with J gene TRBJ2-3; D is unresolved. Trimming left V 3 bases short and J 3 bases short, with 11 bases between. This CDR3 has 14 residues. Looked up from germline, CDR1 is SGDLS and CDR2 is YYNGEE. The CDR3: CASSAPDGTDTQYF. The CDR3 region has the DNA TGTGCCAGCAGCGCTCCCGACGGTACAGATACGCAGTATTTT.

Only a few counts were recorded for this clonotype. This beta chain is an off-target read within a library intended for alpha chains, so its frequency means little. This chain connects TRBV12-3 or TRBV12-4 to TRBJ2-3; weak D call: TRBD1 (5 bases). Trimming cost V 8 bases and J 0 bases, with 15 bases left between them. The CDR3 has 15 residues. The CDR3 region has the DNA TGTGCCAGCCACCGACGACAGCAGAGCACAGATACGCAGTATTTT. This translates into CASHRRQQSTDTQYF.

About this clonotype itself: This beta chain appears as a stray read in a library generated for alpha chains; its size is not informative. The chain joins TRBV5-1 to TRBJ2-1; D unclear. Germline V gene lookup returns CDR1 SGHRS and CDR2 YFSETQ. There are 13 residues in the CDR3. V lost 4 bases, J lost 7 bases, and 12 bases lay in between. The CDR3 DNA is TGCGCCAGCAGCCCTGGACGAGTTAATGAGCAGTTCTTC. The encoded protein is CASSPGRVNEQFF.

This clonotype is medium-sized within its sample. Little can be read into the size of this beta chain, an off-target read in a library designed for alpha chains. The chain uses TRBV2 and TRBJ2-1; D is unclear. Germline CDR1 reads SNHLY; CDR2 reads FYNNEI. Trimming took 5 bases from V and 0 from J, leaving 8 bases between them. This CDR3 comprises 14 residues. The CDR3 loop reads CASSKESSYNEQFF. The CDR3 DNA reads TGTGCCAGCAGTAAAGAAAGCTCCTACAATGAGCAGTTCTTC.

This clonotype was counted only a few times. Little can be read into the size of this beta chain, an off-target read in a library designed for alpha chains. In DNA form, the CDR3 reads TGCGCCAGCAGCCAAGTTTTGGACCGAAAAAACATTCAGTACTTC. This sequence encodes CASSQVLDRKNIQYF. The V and J genes are TRBV4-1 and TRBJ2-4; the D is unclear. Germline CDR1 MGHRA, CDR2 YSYEKL. This CDR3 region has 15 residues. The V end was cut by 1 base, the J end by 4 bases, with 11 bases between.

Details on this clonotype: Little can be read into the size of this beta chain, an off-target read in a library designed for alpha chains. The chain links TRBV7-2 to TRBJ2-2, with TRBD2 as a possible D gene (6 bases). This CDR3 comprises 15 residues. The V gene's germline CDR1 is SGHTA and CDR2 FQGNSA. Trimming stripped 0 bases from V and 6 bases from J, with 11 bases between. This CDR3 is CASSLAPTGAGELFF. In DNA, the CDR3 is TGTGCCAGCAGCTTAGCCCCGACGGGGGCCGGGGAGCTGTTTTTT.

Remarks on this clonotype: The size of this beta chain means little, since it is a stray read in a library made for alpha chains. The rearrangement links TRBV27 to TRBJ2-4, with 7 nucleotides matching TRBD1. Germline V gives CDR1 MNHEY, CDR2 SMNVEV (reference sequence). V trimming: 2 bases; J trimming: 6 bases; junction bases outside the gene matches: 7. The CDR3 contains 15 residues. In nucleotides, the CDR3 is TGTGCCAGCAGTTTAAGGCGGACAGGCCCAAACATTCAGTACTTC. Translated: CASSLRRTGPNIQYF.

Of note for this clonotype: Because the library targeted alpha chains, this beta chain is an off-target read whose size means little. J is TRBJ2-7 and V is TRBV6-5; 9 bases match TRBD1. The germline V gene has CDR1 MNHEY and CDR2 SVGAGI. This CDR3 has 14 residues. The junction had 7 bases not matched to a gene; V was cut back by 6 bases and J by 4 bases. The CDR3, as DNA: TGTGCCAGCAGAACGGGACAGGGTCCATACGAGCAGTACTTC. Its translation is CASRTGQGPYEQYF.

This clonotype was seen a few times. This beta chain is an unintended read in a library built for alpha chains; its size means little. The chain recombines TRBV29-1 with TRBJ2-1; D is unresolved. The CDR3 sequence is 14 residues long. Germline assignment: CDR1 SQVTM and CDR2 ANQGSEA. V was trimmed by 7 bases and J by 0 bases, leaving 13 bases between them. The DNA for the CDR3 is TGCAGCGCTATTCGTGGCAGCTCCTACAATGAGCAGTTCTTC. Translated, it gives CSAIRGSSYNEQFF.

With regard to this clonotype: This beta chain came through as a stray read in a library set up for alpha chains, and its size says little. V and J are TRBV27 and TRBJ2-2; no clear D gene. The V gene's germline CDR1 is MNHEY and CDR2 SMNVEV (reference sequence). The CDR3 totals 12 residues. The V gene lost 5 bases and the J gene lost 6 bases, with 7 bases spanning the gap. The CDR3 sequence: CASSRRPGELFF. Written as DNA, the CDR3 is TGTGCCAGCAGTAGGCGACCCGGGGAGCTGTTTTTT.